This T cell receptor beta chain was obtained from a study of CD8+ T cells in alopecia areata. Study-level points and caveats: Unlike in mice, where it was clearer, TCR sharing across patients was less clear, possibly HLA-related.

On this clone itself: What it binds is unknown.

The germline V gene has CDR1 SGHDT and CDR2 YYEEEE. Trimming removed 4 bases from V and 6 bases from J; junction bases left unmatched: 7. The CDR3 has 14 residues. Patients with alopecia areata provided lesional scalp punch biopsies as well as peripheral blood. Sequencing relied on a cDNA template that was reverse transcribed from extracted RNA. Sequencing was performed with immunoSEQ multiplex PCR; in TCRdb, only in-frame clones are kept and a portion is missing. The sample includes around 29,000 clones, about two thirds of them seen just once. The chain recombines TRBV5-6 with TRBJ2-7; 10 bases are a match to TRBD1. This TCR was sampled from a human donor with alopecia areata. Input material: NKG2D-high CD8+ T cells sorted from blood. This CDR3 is CASSPLTGGFEQYF. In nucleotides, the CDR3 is TGTGCCAGCAGCCCGCTGACAGGGGGCTTCGAGCAGTACTTC.